Listed here are 15 T cell receptor beta chains from one sample, sequenced in a study of T cell responses to AZD1222 COVID-19 vaccine. Profiled with immunoSEQ multiplex PCR; TCRdb holds only in-frame clones, not every one. The table lists roughly 140,000 clones, approximately 88% of them singletons. The sequencing here drew on peripheral blood, taken on day 0 of MenACWY control vaccination. The receptors shown here come from an adult in good health.

V gene TRBV5-1 combines with J gene TRBJ1-2; D is ambiguous. Germline V CDR1 and CDR2: SGHRS, YFSETQ. Trimming shortened V by 5 bases and J by 1 base, and 6 bases separated the two germline ends. The CDR3 has 12 residues. The CDR3 sequence: CASSRDNYGYTF. Written as DNA, the CDR3 is TGCGCCAGCAGTCGAGATAACTATGGCTACACCTTC.

V usage is TRBV6-5 and J usage is TRBJ1-5; TRBD1 might be the D (5 bases). Deletions cut 6 bases from V and 6 bases from J, with 18 bases between. The CDR3 spans 15 residues. Germline loops: CDR1 MNHEY, CDR2 SVGAGI. In DNA, the CDR3 is TGTGCCAGCAGAGCCCTCACAGGTGGAGGTCAGCCCCAGCATTTT. The encoded protein is CASRALTGGGQPQHF.

The V call is TRBV6-2 or TRBV6-3, the J call TRBJ1-5; 9 bases agree with TRBD1. CDR3 length equals 16 residues. In germline, CDR1 is MNHEY, CDR2 SVGEGT. V was pared by 5 bases and J by 0 bases, with 5 bases of the junction left unmatched. The DNA of the CDR3 is TGTGCCAGCAGTCGACAGGGGGTGAATAGCAATCAGCCCCAGCATTTT. This translates into CASSRQGVNSNQPQHF.

The V call is TRBV7-2, the J call TRBJ2-3, with TRBD2 matching over 7 bases. The J segment lost 5 bases and the V segment lost 5 bases, leaving 10 bases of the junction unmatched. Germline lookup yields CDR1 SGHTA and CDR2 FQGNSA. CDR3 length equals 15 residues. CDR3 bases: TGTGCCAGCAGCGGGGAGCGGGACCCCGGAGATACGCAGTATTTT. Protein: CASSGERDPGDTQYF.

The chain links TRBV7-2 to TRBJ2-7, with D possibly called TRBD1 or TRBD2 (5 bases each). The length of the CDR3 is 16 residues. V lost 1 base, J lost 6 bases, and 19 bases lay in between. In germline, CDR1 is SGHTA, CDR2 FQGNSA. In DNA, the CDR3 is TGTGCCAGCAGCTTAGGCTCAGGGCAACTAGAGTCCGAGCAGTACTTC. Translated, it gives CASSLGSGQLESEQYF. Full variable domain (remainder filled in from reference TRBV7-2 and TRBJ2-7): GAGVSQSPSNKVTEKGKDVELRCDPISGHTALYWYRQSLGQGLEFLIYFQGNSAPDKSGLPSDRFSAERTGGSVSTLTIQRTQQEDSAVYLCASSLGSGQLESEQYFGPGTRLTVT.

The chain combines TRBV15 with TRBJ1-2, with a weak D call TRBD1 (5 bases). This CDR3 comprises 14 residues. Looked up from germline, CDR1 is LNHNV and CDR2 is YYDKDF (reference sequence). The ends were cut back, 1 base at V and 4 bases at J, with 10 bases in the middle. CDR3 DNA: TGTGCCACCAGCAGAGCCAGGGCCTCCTATGGCTACACCTTC. This sequence encodes CATSRARASYGYTF.

The chain combines TRBV5-1 with TRBJ2-1; TRBD2 aligns across 7 bases. V lost 0 bases, J lost 0 bases, and 6 bases stayed unmatched. CDR3 length equals 17 residues. Germline assignment: CDR1 SGHRS and CDR2 YFSETQ. CDR3 DNA: TGCGCCAGCAGCTTGGGCCTAGCGGACGACTCCTACAATGAGCAGTTCTTC. This translates into CASSLGLADDSYNEQFF.

The chain links TRBV7-2 to TRBJ2-3, with D hard to call. The CDR3 runs to 14 residues. The germline V gene encodes CDR1 SGHTA and CDR2 FQGNSA. With 1 base removed from V and 4 bases from J, the gap between germline ends came to 9 bases. Here the CDR3 DNA reads TGTGCCAGCAGCTTAGTAGTGGGATCAGATACGCAGTATTTT. Translating it yields CASSLVVGSDTQYF. The full variable domain, its missing parts supplied by reference TRBV7-2 and TRBJ2-3, is GAGVSQSPSNKVTEKGKDVELRCDPISGHTALYWYRQSLGQGLEFLIYFQGNSAPDKSGLPSDRFSAERTGGSVSTLTIQRTQQEDSAVYLCASSLVVGSDTQYFGPGTRLTVL.

The CDR3 DNA follows: TGTGCCAGCTCAACCATACCAATCTACAATGAGCAGTTCTTC. Its protein product is CASSTIPIYNEQFF. This chain links TRBV28 with TRBJ2-1; D remains ambiguous. This CDR3 is built from 14 residues. Germline assignment: CDR1 MDHEN and CDR2 SYDVKM. V shed 8 bases and J shed 3 bases, with 14 bases lying between them.

This clone was detected only once. This chain joins TRBV4-3 and TRBJ2-2; D gene ambiguous. Trimming removed 1 base from V and 4 bases from J, with 4 bases in between. The germline V gene encodes CDR1 LGHNA and CDR2 YSLEER. The CDR3 has 13 amino acids. DNA of the CDR3: TGCGCCAGCAGCCAAGGGGTCACCGGGGAGCTGTTTTTT. It encodes CASSQGVTGELFF.

The chain has TRBV2 and TRBJ2-7; the D gene could be TRBD1 or TRBD2 (6 bases each). Trimming cost V 3 bases and J 0 bases, with 12 bases left between them. CDR3 length: 15 amino acids. CDR1 is SNHLY and CDR2 is FYNNEI in the germline V gene. CDR3 DNA: TGTGCCAGCAGTGACGGGGGCTCCATCTCCTACGAGCAGTACTTC. It specifies CASSDGGSISYEQYF.

As DNA, the CDR3 is TGCGCCAGCAGCCAATTAGCGGGAGGGAGGGGGACCGGGGAGCTGTTTTTT. It codes for CASSQLAGGRGTGELFF. The rearrangement uses TRBV4-3 and TRBJ2-2; 11 bases line up with TRBD2. V lost 2 bases and J lost 5; bases outside the gene matches: 7. The CDR3 is 17 residues long. Germline V gene sequence: CDR1 LGHNA, CDR2 YSLEER.

This clone was recorded only once. The chain joins TRBV6-2 or TRBV6-3 to TRBJ1-5, with a weak D call TRBD1 (6 bases). The V gene's germline CDR1 is MNHEY and CDR2 SVGEGT. V lost 4 bases to trimming and J lost 2 bases, with 21 bases between them. The CDR3 contains 18 residues. CDR3 in amino acids: CASSLGTPLEIGNQPQHF. CDR3 nucleotide sequence: TGTGCCAGCAGTTTAGGGACACCTCTTGAGATTGGCAATCAGCCCCAGCATTTT.

As DNA, the CDR3 is TGTGCCAGCAGCCCGGGACTAGCACAAAGCGGGGAGACCCAGTACTTC. Translated: CASSPGLAQSGETQYF. The chain couples TRBV7-9 to TRBJ2-5; 9 bases fit TRBD2. The germline gives CDR1 SEHNR, CDR2 FQNEAQ (reference sequence). CDR3 size: 16 residues. The ends lost 5 bases at V and 5 bases at J; junction bases unmatched: 12.

Only one count was recorded for this clone. This sequence joins TRBV5-1 and TRBJ1-1, with 7 bases identical to TRBD1. CDR3 length equals 15 residues. CDR1 is SGHRS and CDR2 is YFSETQ in the germline V gene. The J segment lost 4 bases and the V segment lost 2 bases, leaving 8 bases of the junction unmatched. In nucleotides, the CDR3 is TGCGCCAGCAGCTTCAACCCGGGGGACAGCACTGAAGCTTTCTTT. The encoded protein is CASSFNPGDSTEAFF. The variable domain in full, with the rest retrieved from reference TRBV5-1 and TRBJ1-1, is KAGVTQTPRYLIKTRGQQVTLSCSPISGHRSVSWYQQTPGQGLQFLFEYFSETQRNKGNFPGRFSGRQFSNSRSEMNVSTLELGDSALYLCASSFNPGDSTEAFFGQGTRLTVV.